The 18 T cell receptor beta chains below all came from one sample that was sequenced in a study of fetal regulatory T cell absence and autoimmunity (dated by TCRdb to about 2017). Libraries were prepared through the immunoSEQ multiplex PCR assay. TCRdb's version of the immuneACCESS table is confined to in-frame rearrangements and falls short of the full clone set. An unresolved V gene accounts for under half of the shortfall where checked; the remainder is of unknown origin. This sample gives some 46,000 clones in total; about four fifths of them show up just once. Together, the top ten hold 0.35% to 0.45% of the sample. The sample was cord blood. These receptors all come from a newborn boy with IPEX syndrome.

In its sample, this clone was seen once. The genes are TRBV5-5 and TRBJ1-6; 10 bases fit TRBD1. The junction had 11 bases not matched to a gene; V was cut back by 4 bases and J by 10 bases. This CDR3 is 16 amino acids long. Looked up from germline, CDR1 is SGHKS and CDR2 is YYEKEE (reference sequence). The CDR3 DNA reads TGTGCCAGCAGCCGACGACAGGGGGCACTTGGGTCACCCCTCCACTTT. Protein: CASSRRQGALGSPLHF.

This chain links TRBV12-5 with TRBJ2-7, with D unresolved. The CDR3 runs 13 residues. With 0 bases removed from V and 2 bases from J, the gap between germline ends came to 5 bases. Germline V lookup: CDR1 LGHNT, CDR2 FRNRAP. CDR3 amino acids: CASGLVGAYEQYF. DNA of the CDR3: TGTGCTAGTGGTTTGGTCGGAGCCTACGAGCAGTACTTC. Variable domain in full (rest from reference TRBV12-5 and TRBJ2-7): DARVTQTPRHKVTEMGQEVTMRCQPILGHNTVFWYRQTMMQGLELLAYFRNRAPLDDSGMPKDRFSAEMPDATLATLKIQPSEPRDSAVYFCASGLVGAYEQYFGPGTRLTVT.

This clone has more than one count but fewer than ten. The chain employs TRBV10-3 and TRBJ2-7; D unresolved. The V gene's germline CDR1 is ENHRY and CDR2 SYGVKD. V dropped 4 bases and J dropped 0 bases, with 4 bases sitting between them. The CDR3 contains 12 residues. Here the CDR3 DNA reads TGTGCCATCAGTGGGATCTCCTACGAGCAGTACTTC. It translates to CAISGISYEQYF.

The genes are TRBV5-4 and TRBJ2-4; D tentatively reads TRBD1 or TRBD2 (5 bases each). The CDR3 runs to 14 residues. Germline assignment: CDR1 SGHNT and CDR2 YYREEE (reference sequence). Trimming shortened V by 4 bases and J by 6 bases, and 14 bases separated the two germline ends. The CDR3 sequence is CASSGVRDPNIQYF. CDR3 DNA: TGTGCCAGCAGCGGAGTACGGGACCCAAACATTCAGTACTTC. The full variable domain, with the rest looked up from reference TRBV5-4 and TRBJ2-4, is ETGVTQSPTHLIKTRGQQVTLRCSSQSGHNTVSWYQQALGQGPQFIFQYYREEENGRGNFPPRFSGLQFPNYSSELNVNALELDDSALYLCASSGVRDPNIQYFGAGTRLSVL.

This clone turned up a few times. Relative to the germline gene, one junction end is altered; a read error may explain this. This chain connects TRBV6-5 to TRBJ2-7; 10 positions match TRBD2. The CDR3 runs 15 residues. CDR1 and CDR2 (germline): MNHEY, SVGAGI. The CDR3 DNA reads as TGTGCCAGCTCGCTAGCGGGAGCCCGCTCCCACGAGCAGTACTTC. Translated: CASSLAGARSHEQYF.

The chain joins TRBV27 to TRBJ1-1; D remains ambiguous. V lost 8 bases and J 2 bases, leaving 15 bases between the germline ends. The CDR3 has 14 amino acids. Germline V gene sequence: CDR1 MNHEY, CDR2 SMNVEV (reference sequence). In nucleotides, the CDR3 is TGTGCCAGCTCCCCCGCCGGCTTAAACACTGAAGCTTTCTTT. It codes for CASSPAGLNTEAFF.

The rearrangement joins TRBV29-1 to TRBJ2-5; D assignment may be TRBD1 or TRBD2 (5 bases each). V was trimmed by 4 bases and J by 0 bases, leaving 15 bases between them. From germline, CDR1 is SQVTM and CDR2 ANQGSEA. The CDR3 spans 15 residues. CDR3 bases: TGCAGCGTTGGTCTGGGACGGCGTTACCAAGAGACCCAGTACTTC. Translated, it gives CSVGLGRRYQETQYF.

The chain recombines TRBV6-6 with TRBJ2-7; D remains unclear. CDR1 MNHNY and CDR2 SVGAGI come from the germline V gene (reference sequence). V lost 6 bases to trimming and J lost 4 bases, with 16 bases between them. This CDR3 region has 14 residues. The CDR3 is CASSTLDALYEQYF. Here the CDR3 DNA reads TGTGCCAGCAGCACCCTCGACGCTCTGTACGAGCAGTACTTC.

The chain links TRBV7-6 to TRBJ2-7, with 9 nucleotides matching TRBD2. The trim removed 4 bases at V and 2 bases at J, leaving 6 bases unmatched. The V gene's germline CDR1 is SGHVS and CDR2 FNYEAQ. The length of the CDR3 is 15 residues. CDR3 DNA: TGTGCCAGCAGCTCCAGCGGGGGGCTGACCTACGAGCAGTACTTC. It encodes CASSSSGGLTYEQYF.

The rearrangement links TRBV27 to TRBJ1-2; TRBD1 agrees at 9 bases. Losses at the gene ends were 7 bases for V and 5 bases for J; bases not matched to a gene: 5. This CDR3 spans 13 amino acids. The germline V gene encodes CDR1 MNHEY and CDR2 SMNVEV (reference sequence). CDR3 sequence: CASMGDRVYGYTF. DNA for the CDR3: TGTGCCAGCATGGGGGACAGGGTTTATGGCTACACCTTC.

The chain joins TRBV7-9 to TRBJ2-5, with D unclear. Germline V gives CDR1 SEHNR, CDR2 FQNEAQ (reference sequence). This CDR3 is built from 16 residues. Trimming removed 1 base from V and 2 bases from J, with 14 bases in between. The CDR3 nucleotides are TGTGCCAGCAGCTTAGGCCCCCCTAGTTCTCAAGAGACCCAGTACTTC. Translated, it gives CASSLGPPSSQETQYF.

This clone was seen a single time. Written as DNA, the CDR3 is TGCGCCAGCAGCCAAGGGGCGGCTAGCGGGGGGGCCCCGGAGACCCAGTACTTC. Translation: CASSQGAASGGAPETQYF. The chain joins TRBV4-3 to TRBJ2-5, with TRBD2 matching 12 bases. The CDR3 spans 18 residues. Germline V gene lookup returns CDR1 LGHNA and CDR2 YSLEER. With V trimmed by 1 base and J by 5 bases, 11 bases remained unmatched.

The J gene is TRBJ2-7, the V gene TRBV5-5, with 9 bases lining up with TRBD1. The V and J ends lost 0 bases and 5 bases, in that order; junction bases with no gene match: 12. CDR3 length: 17 amino acids. Looked up from germline, CDR1 is SGHKS and CDR2 is YYEKEE (reference sequence). The CDR3 spells CASSLADRGKEDHEQYF. The CDR3 DNA follows: TGTGCCAGCAGCTTGGCGGACAGGGGCAAGGAGGACCACGAGCAGTACTTC. The full variable domain, rest sourced from reference TRBV5-5 and TRBJ2-7, is DAGVTQSPTHLIKTRGQQVTLRCSPISGHKSVSWYQQVLGQGPQFIFQYYEKEERGRGNFPDRFSARQFPNYSSELNVNALLLGDSALYLCASSLADRGKEDHEQYFGPGTRLTVT.

The chain carries TRBV6-1 and TRBJ1-3, with a tentative D call TRBD1 (6 bases). This CDR3 is 15 amino acids long. With 10 bases removed from V and 1 base from J, the gap between germline ends came to 17 bases. Germline V gene data show CDR1 as MNHNS and CDR2 as SASEGT. DNA for the CDR3: TGTGCCATCGAGGTCTTCAGGGGATCTGGAAACACCATATATTTT. This translates into CAIEVFRGSGNTIYF.

V gene TRBV9 combines with J gene TRBJ2-1; TRBD1 matches at 7 bases. The CDR3 has 16 amino acids. The V gene end was trimmed by 2 bases and the J gene end by 3 bases; junction bases not matched to a gene: 8. Looked up from germline, CDR1 is SGDLS and CDR2 is YYNGEE. This CDR3 is CASSVTGQVFYNEQFF. CDR3 coding DNA: TGTGCCAGCAGCGTCACCGGACAGGTTTTCTACAATGAGCAGTTCTTC.

V and J are TRBV25-1 and TRBJ2-1; D remains unclear. Germline values: CDR1 MGHDK, CDR2 SYGVNS. Trimming shortened V by 5 bases and J by 0 bases, and 20 bases separated the two germline ends. The CDR3 extends over 18 amino acids. For the CDR3, the DNA is TGTGCCAGCAGTCCTGGTCCCAAGTTGAAGGGCTCCTACAATGAGCAGTTCTTC. Protein product: CASSPGPKLKGSYNEQFF. The whole variable domain, remainder taken from reference TRBV25-1 and TRBJ2-1, is EADIYQTPRYLVIGTGKKITLECSQTMGHDKMYWYQQDPGMELHLIHYSYGVNSTEKGDLSSESTVSRIRTEHFPLTLESARPSHTSQYLCASSPGPKLKGSYNEQFFGPGTRLTVL.

This clone showed up just a few times. The chain has TRBV2 and TRBJ2-7, with a weak D call TRBD1 (6 bases). Germline CDR1 SNHLY, CDR2 FYNNEI. This CDR3 is built from 14 residues. The ends were cut back, 5 bases at V and 0 bases at J, with 11 bases in the middle. DNA for the CDR3: TGTGCCAGCAGTTCCCGACAGGTCTCCTACGAGCAGTACTTC. Translating it yields CASSSRQVSYEQYF.

The J gene is TRBJ1-3, the V gene TRBV6-1; D uncertain. CDR1 is MNHNS, CDR2 SASEGT, per germline. V lost 4 bases and J 0 bases, leaving 7 bases between the germline ends. The CDR3 is 14 amino acids. The chain's CDR3 is CASSVRGSGNTIYF. As DNA, the CDR3 is TGTGCCAGCAGTGTTCGGGGCTCTGGAAACACCATATATTTT.